The following is a TCR beta chain sequence with its context. The sample comes from a study of OX40 agonist ivuxolimab in advanced cancers. The CDR3 loop spans 19 amino acids. Germline V CDR1 and CDR2: LNHNV, YYDKDF (reference sequence). V was clipped by 0 bases and J by 1 base; unmatched bases: 10. Here immunoSEQ multiplex PCR was the method, and the copy in TCRdb shows in-frame clones only, minus some. The data hold approximately 60,000 clones, with over 80% observed a single time. This TCR derives from an adult with an advanced solid tumor such as melanoma, head and neck, liver or kidney cancer. The input for sequencing was CD4+ or CD8+ T cells sorted from blood, taken in a trial of the OX40 agonist ivuxolimab. The J gene is TRBJ2-1, the V gene TRBV15; 9 bases match TRBD2. The chain's CDR3 is CATSRESLRSGRSYNEQFF. The CDR3 DNA reads as TGTGCCACCAGCAGAGAAAGTTTACGGAGCGGGAGGTCCTACAATGAGCAGTTCTTC.